The 19 T cell receptor beta chains given below trace back to one sample, sequenced in a study of blood T cell repertoires in COVID-19. TCRdb's table, derived via immunoSEQ multiplex PCR, lists solely in-frame clones and lacks some. Here the sample spans approximately 300,000 clones, roughly 90% being singletons. Sequenced material: PBMCs or T cells enriched from blood (not recorded which). The receptors come from a woman aged 25 to 39 who had been exposed to COVID-19.

V and J are TRBV2 and TRBJ2-5; TRBD1 aligns across 7 bases. The CDR3 extends over 15 amino acids. The V and J ends lost 7 bases and 3 bases, in that order; junction bases with no gene match: 11. Germline V CDR1 and CDR2: SNHLY, FYNNEI. Here the CDR3 DNA reads TGTGCCAGCAAGTACAGGGGAGCCGGGGAAGAGACCCAGTACTTC. This translates into CASKYRGAGEETQYF. The full variable domain, its missing parts supplied by reference TRBV2 and TRBJ2-5, is EPEVTQTPSHQVTQMGQEVILRCVPISNHLYFYWYRQILGQKVEFLVSFYNNEISEKSEIFDDQFSVERPDGSNFTLKIRSTKLEDSAMYFCASKYRGAGEETQYFGPGTRLLVL.

V is TRBV25-1 and J is TRBJ1-2; D remains unclear. The CDR3 length is 11 residues. With 3 bases removed from V and 7 bases from J, the gap between germline ends came to 6 bases. Germline-derived CDR1 and CDR2 are MGHDK and SYGVNS. Here the CDR3 reads CASSEGSGYTF. As DNA, the CDR3 is TGTGCCAGCAGTGAGGGGAGTGGCTACACCTTC.

The table lists this clone with a few counts. This sequence joins TRBV5-5 and TRBJ1-5, with unresolved D. This CDR3 comprises 16 residues. V was trimmed by 2 bases and J by 3 bases, leaving 15 bases between them. CDR1 and CDR2 (germline): SGHKS, YYEKEE (reference sequence). CDR3 sequence reads: CASSFSGPGYNQPQHF. The CDR3 bases are TGTGCCAGCAGCTTTTCGGGCCCGGGGTACAATCAGCCCCAGCATTTT.

This chain joins TRBV27 and TRBJ1-2, with a weak D call TRBD1 (5 bases). Trimming stripped 5 bases from V and 1 base from J, with 14 bases between. The germline V gene encodes CDR1 MNHEY and CDR2 SMNVEV (reference sequence). This CDR3 is 15 amino acids long. The CDR3 protein is CASSTASRVNYGYTF. The CDR3 coding sequence is TGTGCCAGCAGTACGGCGAGCAGGGTTAACTATGGCTACACCTTC.

The V and J genes are TRBV28 and TRBJ1-6, with 7 bases that match TRBD1. V gave up 5 bases and J gave up 10 bases; unmatched junction bases: 8. Germline CDR1 and CDR2: MDHEN and SYDVKM. CDR3 length equals 14 residues. CDR3 sequence (DNA): TGTGCCAGCAGTCGAACTACAGGGGACTCACCCCTCCACTTT. This gives the protein CASSRTTGDSPLHF.

This chain connects TRBV6-5 to TRBJ2-7; TRBD1 matches at 10 bases. The germline CDR1 and CDR2 sequences are MNHEY and SVGAGI. V gave up 6 bases and J gave up 3 bases; unmatched junction bases: 5. This CDR3 has 14 residues. The CDR3 sequence: CASRRQGAGYEQYF. The CDR3 DNA reads TGTGCCAGCAGAAGACAGGGGGCCGGCTACGAGCAGTACTTC.

V usage is TRBV7-2 and J usage is TRBJ2-1; TRBD1 aligns across 7 bases. The ends lost 4 bases at V and 4 bases at J; junction bases unmatched: 10. CDR3 length: 16 residues. Germline CDR1 is SGHTA and CDR2 is FQGNSA. CDR3 nucleotides: TGTGCCAGCAGCTCCTACAGGGGACGTACGTACAATGAGCAGTTCTTC. Amino acid sequence: CASSSYRGRTYNEQFF.

The V gene is TRBV7-9, the J gene TRBJ2-2, with TRBD1 matching 7 bases. The junction had 7 bases not matched to a gene; V was cut back by 3 bases and J by 9 bases. The CDR3 contains 14 residues. CDR1 is SEHNR, CDR2 FQNEAQ, per germline (reference sequence). CDR3 loop: CASSFEGGSWELFF. The CDR3 bases are TGTGCCAGCAGCTTTGAAGGGGGCTCTTGGGAGCTGTTTTTT.

V and J are TRBV28 and TRBJ1-1; D ambiguous. Trimming cost V 3 bases and J 1 base, with 9 bases left between them. Germline CDR1 MDHEN, CDR2 SYDVKM. This CDR3 is 14 amino acids long. CDR3 loop: CASSLIGRNTEAFF. The DNA for the CDR3 is TGTGCCAGCAGTTTGATAGGGAGGAACACTGAAGCTTTCTTT.

DNA of the CDR3: TGTGCCATCACTTTCTCTGGGGCCAACGTCCTGACTTTC. It specifies CAITFSGANVLTF. This chain joins TRBV10-3 and TRBJ2-6; no clear D. V was pared by 7 bases and J by 0 bases, with 4 bases between. The CDR3 length is 13 residues. Germline CDR1 and CDR2: ENHRY and SYGVKD.

As regards this clone: The same CDR3 is also encoded by other DNA sequences in this sample. V and J are TRBV6-5 and TRBJ1-1; D not certain. There are 14 residues in the CDR3. Trimming cost V 0 bases and J 1 base, with 6 bases left between them. Germline CDR1 reads MNHEY; CDR2 reads SVGAGI. The CDR3 protein is CASSYSARNTEAFF. Written as DNA, the CDR3 is TGTGCCAGCAGTTACTCCGCGCGGAACACTGAAGCTTTCTTT.

The chain joins TRBV29-1 to TRBJ1-1; 7 bases fit TRBD1. V gave up 7 bases and J gave up 3 bases; unmatched junction bases: 8. This CDR3 region has 13 residues. CDR1 SQVTM and CDR2 ANQGSEA come from the germline V gene. Here the CDR3 DNA reads TGCAGCGACCACAGGGGAGGCTACACTGAAGCTTTCTTT. Residues: CSDHRGGYTEAFF.

The V gene is TRBV10-2, the J gene TRBJ1-2; 7 bases are a match to TRBD1. V dropped 8 bases and J dropped 3; count of bases not matched to a gene: 6. The germline V gene has CDR1 WSHSY and CDR2 SAAADI. There are 13 residues in the CDR3. DNA for the CDR3: TGCGCCAGCGGGGCGGGACAGCACTATGGCTACACCTTC. It encodes CASGAGQHYGYTF.

This rearrangement joins TRBV2 to TRBJ1-2, with TRBD1 identical over 8 bases. Unmatched junction bases numbered 6, after V lost 6 bases and J lost 3 bases. CDR1 is SNHLY and CDR2 is FYNNEI in the germline V gene. The CDR3 is made up of 14 amino acids. The CDR3, as DNA: TGTGCCAGCAGCCGACAGGGGATCGACTATGGCTACACCTTC. This translates into CASSRQGIDYGYTF.

The rearrangement links TRBV6-2 or TRBV6-3 to TRBJ1-5; a weak D match, TRBD1 (5 bases). Germline lookup yields CDR1 MNHEY and CDR2 SVGEGT. Between the trimmed V and J ends, which lost 5 bases and 2 bases, there was a span of 13 bases. The CDR3 runs 15 residues. In nucleotides, the CDR3 is TGTGCCAGCAGTACCCTTGGGGCAGGCAATCAGCCCCAGCATTTT. This codes for CASSTLGAGNQPQHF.

The rearrangement links TRBV7-2 to TRBJ1-6; possible D gene TRBD1, 5 bases. Looked up from germline, CDR1 is SGHTA and CDR2 is FQGNSA. V was clipped by 3 bases and J by 10 bases, with 16 bases between them. This CDR3 has 15 residues. Written as DNA, the CDR3 is TGTGCCAGCAGCTTGAGAAAGGGGTCATACTCACCCCTCCACTTT. This encodes CASSLRKGSYSPLHF.

The chain employs TRBV18 and TRBJ2-3; TRBD2 is a possible D gene (6 bases). The V end lost 8 bases, the J end lost 0 bases, and 15 bases lay between the germline ends. Germline assignment: CDR1 KGHSH and CDR2 LQKENI. This CDR3 comprises 15 residues. The CDR3 is CASAGTFLSTDTQYF. CDR3 DNA sequence: TGTGCCAGCGCCGGGACTTTCCTAAGCACAGATACGCAGTATTTT.

The rearrangement joins TRBV5-1 to TRBJ1-1, with D possibly TRBD1 on 6 matching bases. CDR1 and CDR2 (germline): SGHRS, YFSETQ. The length of the CDR3 is 16 residues. Trimming took off 4 bases at V and 3 bases at J, with 19 bases between the two ends. CDR3 DNA sequence: TGCGCCAGCAGCCTTAATGGAGGGGGGGCTTACACTGAAGCTTTCTTT. Encoded protein: CASSLNGGGAYTEAFF. Full variable domain (rest looked up from reference TRBV5-1 and TRBJ1-1): KAGVTQTPRYLIKTRGQQVTLSCSPISGHRSVSWYQQTPGQGLQFLFEYFSETQRNKGNFPGRFSGRQFSNSRSEMNVSTLELGDSALYLCASSLNGGGAYTEAFFGQGTRLTVV.

Concerning this clone itself: This sample includes further DNA sequences coding for the same CDR3. J is TRBJ1-5 and V is TRBV3-1 (or the pseudogene TRBV3-2), with D possibly being TRBD1 (6 bases). The ends were cut back, 0 bases at V and 7 bases at J, with 7 bases in the middle. This CDR3 has 13 amino acids. CDR1 and CDR2 from the germline V gene are LGHDT and YNNKEL (reference sequence). CDR3 DNA sequence: TGTGCCAGCAGCCAAGAGAGGGGGCAGCCCCAGCATTTT. Protein: CASSQERGQPQHF.